A selection of T cell receptor beta chains follows, all from one sample in a study of T cell repertoires in cytomegalovirus infection. TCRdb reanalysed the reads using MiXCR and keeps one entry per CDR3 protein. Among roughly 150,000 distinct CDR3 sequences listed, about 20% were seen once. Sequencing was done on a sample of PBMCs. The receptors were gathered from a human donor in good health (CMV status not recorded). Some clones in this sample may be carry-over from other donors' samples. CDR3s include the opening cysteine and the closing phenylalanine or tryptophan. The D gene is left open where the match is weak. Size tells how often a clone was seen (once, few, many) or the class of an expanded clone, and some rows leave it out.

v_gene	abundance	j_gene	d_gene	CDR3aa	CDR3nt
TRBV6-5	few	TRBJ1-1	TRBD1	CASSYLTGKNTEAFF	TGTGCCAGCAGTTACTTGACAGGGAAGAACACTGAAGCTTTCTTT
TRBV7-2	few	TRBJ2-1	-	CASSKRGDEQFF	TGTGCCAGCAGCAAACGAGGAGATGAGCAGTTCTTC
TRBV20-1	-	TRBJ2-7	-	CSASTDRYEQYF	TGCAGTGCTAGTACAGACAGATACGAGCAGTACTTC
TRBV6-2/TRBV6-3	-	TRBJ1-5	-	CASSFPGDQPQHF	TGTGCCAGCAGTTTCCCCGGGGATCAGCCCCAGCATTTT
TRBV6-5	-	TRBJ1-3	TRBD1	CASSYSRTGGNTIYF	TGTGCCAGCAGTTACTCAAGGACAGGGGGAAACACCATATATTTT
TRBV4-1	few	TRBJ1-1	-	CASSQDRALEAFF	TGCGCCAGCAGCCAAGACAGGGCCCTTGAAGCTTTCTTT
TRBV24-1	-	TRBJ2-1	TRBD2	CATRGGLAGTNEQFF	TGTGCCACCAGGGGGGGACTAGCGGGAACCAATGAGCAGTTCTTC
TRBV7-9	-	TRBJ2-7	-	CASRFTSDEQYF	TGTGCCAGCAGATTCACTAGTGACGAGCAGTACTTC
TRBV24-1	many	TRBJ1-5	-	CAIPVGGNQPQHF	TGTGCCATTCCGGTCGGCGGCAATCAGCCCCAGCATTTT
TRBV28	few	TRBJ1-2	TRBD1	CASSGQGRAHYGYTF	TGTGCCAGCAGTGGACAGGGCCGCGCCCACTATGGCTACACCTTC
TRBV10-2	-	TRBJ2-4	TRBD1	CASSELPRDRVGNIQYF	TGCGCCAGCAGTGAGTTACCCCGCGACAGGGTAGGAAACATTCAGTACTTC
TRBV19	-	TRBJ1-5	TRBD1	CASSIEGTGYFNQPQHF	TGTGCCAGTAGTATAGAGGGGACAGGGTACTTCAATCAGCCCCAGCATTTT
TRBV29-1	-	TRBJ1-2	TRBD1	CSVPDRGNYGYTF	TGCAGCGTTCCGGACAGGGGGAACTATGGCTACACCTTC
TRBV14	-	TRBJ2-1	-	CASSQDILSSGQFF	TGTGCCAGCAGCCAAGATATTCTGTCGTCCGGGCAGTTCTTC
TRBV7-2	many	TRBJ2-1	TRBD2	CASSAPGLAGTNEQFF	TGTGCCAGCAGCGCGCCGGGACTAGCGGGTACCAATGAGCAGTTCTTC
TRBV28	-	TRBJ2-1	-	CASSLRGQPYNEQFF	TGTGCCAGCAGTTTAAGGGGTCAACCCTACAATGAGCAGTTCTTC
TRBV20-1	few	TRBJ1-1	-	CSARELQGDTEAFF	TGCAGTGCTAGAGAGCTTCAGGGAGACACTGAAGCTTTCTTT
TRBV5-6	-	TRBJ2-5	TRBD2	CASSALPLAGETQYF	TGTGCCAGCAGCGCCCTACCTCTAGCGGGGGAGACCCAGTACTTC
TRBV6-5	-	TRBJ2-5	-	CASSYRGGETQNF	TGTGCCAGCAGTTACAGGGGTGGGGAGACCCAGAACTTC
TRBV28	few	TRBJ2-5	-	CASSLSLGGRETQYF	TGTGCCAGCAGTTTGTCCCTTGGGGGACGAGAGACCCAGTACTTC
TRBV11-3	few	TRBJ2-1	-	CASSSRDGGNEQFF	TGTGCCAGCAGCTCCCGGGACGGTGGGAATGAGCAGTTCTTC
TRBV19	-	TRBJ1-4	TRBD1	CASSTPRTGNEKLFF	TGTGCCAGTAGTACCCCGCGGACAGGGAATGAAAAACTGTTTTTT
TRBV28	few	TRBJ1-4	-	CASARFQGQTNEKLFF	TGTGCCAGCGCCCGCTTCCAGGGACAAACTAATGAAAAACTGTTTTTT
TRBV7-2	-	TRBJ2-1	TRBD2	CAGAGTSGSYNEQFF	TGTGCCGGCGCCGGGACTAGCGGGAGCTACAATGAGCAGTTCTTC
TRBV7-9	few	TRBJ1-2	TRBD1	CASSLAGGAGYGYTF	TGTGCCAGCAGCTTAGCAGGGGGCGCCGGCTATGGCTACACCTTC
TRBV12-3/TRBV12-4	few	TRBJ1-2	-	CASSPRLLYGYTF	TGTGCCAGCAGTCCGCGTTTACTCTATGGCTACACCTTC
TRBV7-9	few	TRBJ1-4	-	CASSLVGGGRGNEKLFF	TGTGCCAGCAGCTTAGTTGGCGGGGGACGGGGAAATGAAAAACTGTTTTTT
TRBV5-1	-	TRBJ1-1	TRBD1	CASSSRTGEANTEAFF	TGCGCCAGCAGCTCCCGGACAGGGGAGGCGAACACTGAAGCTTTCTTT
TRBV28	-	TRBJ2-7	-	CASSSPDAYEQYF	TGTGCCAGCAGTTCCCCGGACGCGTACGAGCAGTACTTC
TRBV7-9	-	TRBJ1-6	-	CASSSDGLNSPLHF	TGTGCCAGCAGCTCGGACGGCCTCAATTCACCCCTCCACTTT
TRBV7-3	many	TRBJ2-7	-	CASSSTPTSDREGQYF	TGTGCCAGCAGCTCAACGCCCACATCGGACAGGGAGGGGCAGTACTTC
TRBV19	-	TRBJ1-1	-	CATAAGAPRDTEAFF	TGTGCCACCGCCGCGGGGGCGCCCCGGGATACTGAAGCTTTCTTT
TRBV3-1	-	TRBJ1-1	TRBD1	CASSRTGDPEAFF	TGTGCCAGCAGCCGGACAGGGGATCCCGAAGCTTTCTTT
TRBV28	many	TRBJ2-3	TRBD2	CASSPGLAGDGDTQYF	TGTGCCAGCAGTCCGGGACTAGCGGGAGACGGAGATACGCAGTATTTT
TRBV4-3	-	TRBJ1-1	TRBD1	CASSQERTGGEAFF	TGCGCCAGCAGCCAAGAGAGGACAGGGGGCGAAGCTTTCTTT
TRBV29-1	few	TRBJ2-1	-	CSVEIGGGHVYNEQFF	TGCAGCGTTGAAATTGGGGGCGGGCATGTCTACAATGAGCAGTTCTTC
TRBV29-1	many	TRBJ1-2	-	CSVEDFAERYGYTF	TGCAGCGTTGAAGACTTCGCAGAGAGGTATGGCTACACCTTC
TRBV29-1	-	TRBJ2-7	-	CSVGGQDPYEQYF	TGCAGCGTTGGAGGCCAGGACCCCTACGAGCAGTACTTC
TRBV20-1	few	TRBJ2-5	TRBD2	CSARRLAEIQETQYF	TGCAGTGCTAGAAGACTAGCGGAAATCCAAGAGACCCAGTACTTC
TRBV7-9	-	TRBJ1-4	-	CASSPLGHQLDEKLFF	TGTGCCAGCAGCCCGCTGGGACACCAACTAGATGAAAAACTGTTTTTT
TRBV6-2/TRBV6-3	many	TRBJ2-1	-	CASSVRTTRMGEQFF	TGTGCCAGCAGTGTCCGGACCACTCGTATGGGTGAGCAGTTCTTC
TRBV27	-	TRBJ2-1	TRBD1	CASRTTGGAYNEQFF	TGTGCCAGCAGGACAACAGGGGGCGCGTACAATGAGCAGTTCTTC